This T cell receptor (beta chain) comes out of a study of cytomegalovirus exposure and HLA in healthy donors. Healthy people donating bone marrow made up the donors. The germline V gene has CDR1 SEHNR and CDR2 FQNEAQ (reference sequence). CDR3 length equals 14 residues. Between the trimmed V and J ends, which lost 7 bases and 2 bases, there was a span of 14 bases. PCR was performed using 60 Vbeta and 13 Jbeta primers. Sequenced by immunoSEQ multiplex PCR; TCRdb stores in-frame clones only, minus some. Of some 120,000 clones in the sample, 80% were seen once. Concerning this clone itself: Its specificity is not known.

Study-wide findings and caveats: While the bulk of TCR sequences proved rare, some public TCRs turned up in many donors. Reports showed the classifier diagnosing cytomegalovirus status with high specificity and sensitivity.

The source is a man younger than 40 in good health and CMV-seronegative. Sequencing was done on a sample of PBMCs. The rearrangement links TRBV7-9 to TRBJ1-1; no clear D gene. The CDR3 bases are TGTGCCAGCATTAGAGCGGCTCCTAACACTGAAGCTTTCTTT. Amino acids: CASIRAAPNTEAFF.